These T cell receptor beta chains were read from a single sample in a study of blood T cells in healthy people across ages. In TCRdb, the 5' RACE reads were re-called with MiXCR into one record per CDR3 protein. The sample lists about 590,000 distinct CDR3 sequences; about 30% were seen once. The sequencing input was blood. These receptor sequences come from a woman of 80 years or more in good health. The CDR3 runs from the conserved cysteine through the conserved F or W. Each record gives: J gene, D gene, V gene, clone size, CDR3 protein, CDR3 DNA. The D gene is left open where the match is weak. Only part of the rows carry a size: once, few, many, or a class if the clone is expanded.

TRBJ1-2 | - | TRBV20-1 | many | CSALDSTNYGYTF | TGCAGTGCTCTGGACAGTACTAACTATGGCTACACCTTC
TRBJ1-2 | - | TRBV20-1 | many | CSARDTQGRGYTF | TGCAGTGCTAGAGATACGCAGGGAAGAGGCTACACCTTC
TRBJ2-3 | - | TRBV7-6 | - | CASSTGQGRGADTQYF | TGTGCCAGCAGCACCGGACAGGGACGGGGGGCAGATACGCAGTATTTT
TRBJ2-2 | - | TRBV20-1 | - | CSARVPGANTGELFF | TGCAGTGCTAGAGTACCGGGGGCGAACACCGGGGAGCTGTTTTTT
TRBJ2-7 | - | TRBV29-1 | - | CGVEGSDYNYEQDF | TGCGGCGTTGAAGGTTCGGACTATAACTACGAGCAGGACTTC
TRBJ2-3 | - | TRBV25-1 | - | CASLGRDARGDTQYF | TGTGCCAGCCTCGGGCGGGACGCCAGGGGAGATACGCAGTATTTT
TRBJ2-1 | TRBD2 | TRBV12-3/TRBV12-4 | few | CASSSETGGVYNEQFF | TGTGCCAGCAGTAGTGAAACGGGGGGGGTCTACAATGAGCAGTTCTTC
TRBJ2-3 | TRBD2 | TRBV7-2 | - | CASSSPSGAGDTQYF | TGTGCCAGCAGCTCCCCTAGCGGAGCGGGAGATACGCAGTATTTT
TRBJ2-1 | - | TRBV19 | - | CASKISGGGNEQFF | TGTGCCAGTAAGATCAGTGGGGGAGGCAATGAGCAGTTCTTC
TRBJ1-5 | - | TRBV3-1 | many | CASSHQRNQPQHF | TGTGCCAGCAGCCATCAGCGCAATCAGCCCCAGCATTTT
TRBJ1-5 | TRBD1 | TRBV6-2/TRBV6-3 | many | CASSPGGPEPQHF | TGTGCCAGCAGTCCAGGGGGCCCCGAGCCCCAGCATTTT
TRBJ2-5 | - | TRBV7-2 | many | CASSLVSGAETQYF | TGTGCCAGCAGCTTAGTGTCCGGGGCAGAGACCCAGTACTTC
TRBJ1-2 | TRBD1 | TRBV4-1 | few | CASSQDGLQGNYGYTF | TGCGCCAGCAGCCAAGACGGGCTACAGGGGAACTATGGCTACACCTTC
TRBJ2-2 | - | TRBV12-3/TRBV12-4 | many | CASSSSRTGELFF | TGTGCCAGCAGTTCGAGCAGGACCGGGGAGCTGTTTTTT
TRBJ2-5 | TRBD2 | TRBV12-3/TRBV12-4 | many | CASSFTGGQETQYF | TGTGCCAGCAGTTTCACGGGGGGGCAAGAGACCCAGTACTTC
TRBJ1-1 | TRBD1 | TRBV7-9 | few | CASSLGYRGGMNTEAFF | TGTGCCAGCAGCTTAGGCTACAGGGGAGGAATGAACACTGAAGCTTTCTTT
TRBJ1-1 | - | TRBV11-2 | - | CAGSQGVNTEAFF | TGTGCCGGCAGTCAAGGGGTTAACACTGAAGCTTTCTTT
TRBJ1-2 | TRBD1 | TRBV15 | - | CAASRDNTGGIYGYTF | TGTGCCGCCAGCAGAGATAATACAGGGGGCATCTATGGCTACACCTTC
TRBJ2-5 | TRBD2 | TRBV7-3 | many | CASSLNGGAETQYF | TGTGCCAGCAGCTTAAACGGGGGGGCCGAGACCCAGTACTTC
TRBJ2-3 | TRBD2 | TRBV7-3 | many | CASSLTPSGGADTQYF | TGTGCCAGCAGCTTAACTCCTAGCGGGGGGGCGGATACGCAGTATTTT
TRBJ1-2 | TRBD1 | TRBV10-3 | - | CAISQTGGIDGYTF | TGTGCCATCAGCCAGACAGGGGGCATCGATGGCTACACCTTC
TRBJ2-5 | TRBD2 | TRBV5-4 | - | CAGSGGETQYF | TGTGCCGGTAGCGGGGGCGAGACCCAGTACTTC
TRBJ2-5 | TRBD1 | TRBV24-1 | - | CATRGTGEETQYF | TGTGCCACCAGGGGGACAGGGGAAGAGACCCAGTACTTC
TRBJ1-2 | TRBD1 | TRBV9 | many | CASSVAGTGSAGYTF | TGTGCCAGCAGCGTAGCAGGGACAGGGAGCGCGGGCTACACCTTC
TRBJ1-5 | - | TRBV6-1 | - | CASSDYGDQPQHF | TGTGCCAGCAGTGACTATGGGGATCAGCCCCAGCATTTT
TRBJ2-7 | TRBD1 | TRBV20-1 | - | CSAHPTGGQNFYYEQYF | TGCAGTGCCCACCCAACAGGGGGCCAAAACTTCTACTACGAGCAGTACTTC
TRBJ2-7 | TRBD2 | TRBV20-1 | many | CSATQPSGGAGSYEQYF | TGCAGTGCTACCCAGCCCAGCGGGGGGGCGGGTTCCTACGAGCAGTACTTC
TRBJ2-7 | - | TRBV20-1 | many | CSARGLPPSSPEQYF | TGCAGTGCTAGAGGGTTGCCCCCTTCTAGCCCGGAGCAGTACTTC
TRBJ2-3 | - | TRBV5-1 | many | CASSFVQSDTQYF | TGCGCCAGCAGCTTCGTCCAGTCAGATACGCAGTATTTT
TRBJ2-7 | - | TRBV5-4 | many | CASSLAGISYEQYF | TGTGCCAGCAGCTTGGCGGGAATCTCCTACGAGCAGTACTTC
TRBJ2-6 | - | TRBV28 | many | CASSSLRGGANVLTF | TGTGCCAGCAGTTCCCTCCGGGGTGGGGCCAACGTCCTGACTTTC
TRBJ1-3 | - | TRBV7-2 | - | CASSLVQGTGNTIYF | TGTGCCAGCAGCTTAGTACAGGGAACTGGAAACACCATATATTTT
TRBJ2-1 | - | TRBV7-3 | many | CASSLGRLEGHNEQFF | TGTGCCAGCAGCCTAGGGCGGCTAGAAGGGCACAATGAGCAGTTCTTC
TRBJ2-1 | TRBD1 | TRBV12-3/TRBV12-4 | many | CALRDRGSHEQFF | TGTGCTCTCAGGGACAGGGGCAGTCATGAGCAGTTCTTC
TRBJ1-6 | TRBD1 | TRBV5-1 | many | CASSLAGTGGPSPLHF | TGCGCCAGCAGCTTGGCCGGGACAGGGGGACCCTCACCCCTCCACTTT
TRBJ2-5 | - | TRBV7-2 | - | CASSATGTGSRETQYF | TGTGCCAGCAGCGCGACCGGGACGGGGAGCCGGGAGACCCAGTACTTC
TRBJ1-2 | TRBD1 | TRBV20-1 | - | CSARGAGGNYGYTF | TGCAGTGCTAGGGGGGCAGGGGGAAACTATGGCTACACCTTC
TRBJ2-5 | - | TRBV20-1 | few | CSATPSGETQYF | TGCAGTGCTACTCCCTCGGGGGAGACCCAGTACTTC
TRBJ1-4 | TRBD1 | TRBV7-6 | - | CASTDRTGPNNEKLFF | TGTGCCAGCACCGACCGGACAGGCCCGAATAATGAAAAACTGTTTTTT
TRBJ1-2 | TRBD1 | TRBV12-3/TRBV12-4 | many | CASSWGQGARGYTF | TGTGCCAGCAGCTGGGGACAGGGGGCGCGCGGCTACACCTTC
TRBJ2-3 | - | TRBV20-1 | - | CSANRRWAEGALQADTQYF | TGCAGTGCTAACCGTAGATGGGCAGAGGGCGCCTTGCAGGCAGATACGCAGTATTTT
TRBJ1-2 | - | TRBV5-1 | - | CASSLAGAYYGYIF | TGCGCCAGCAGCTTGGCGGGGGCGTACTATGGCTACATCTTC
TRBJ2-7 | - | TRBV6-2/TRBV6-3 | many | CASRSPGQWDEQYF | TGTGCCAGCAGATCTCCTGGACAGTGGGACGAGCAGTACTTC
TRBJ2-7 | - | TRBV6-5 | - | CASSYRDEYNEQYF | TGTGCCAGCAGCTACCGGGACGAGTACAATGAGCAGTACTTC
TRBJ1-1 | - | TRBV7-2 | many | CASSLSVGNTEAFF | TGTGCCAGCAGCTTATCGGTAGGGAACACTGAAGCTTTCTTT
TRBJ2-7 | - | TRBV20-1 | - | CSASMEGIYEQYF | TGCAGTGCTAGCATGGAGGGGATATACGAGCAGTACTTC
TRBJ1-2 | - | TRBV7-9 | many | CASSLASGGRYSYTF | TGTGCCAGCAGCTTAGCGAGCGGAGGAAGGTATAGCTACACCTTC
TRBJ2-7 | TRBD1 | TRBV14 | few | CASSRRPPGQGSHEQYF | TGTGCCAGCAGCCGACGTCCACCGGGACAGGGGTCCCACGAGCAGTACTTC
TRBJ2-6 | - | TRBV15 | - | CATSREVGGANVLTF | TGTGCCACCAGCAGAGAGGTTGGTGGGGCCAACGTCCTGACTTTC
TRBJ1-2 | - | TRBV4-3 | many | CASSQDIVSGRTGGYTF | TGCGCCAGCAGCCAAGATATTGTCTCGGGGCGGACCGGGGGCTACACCTTC
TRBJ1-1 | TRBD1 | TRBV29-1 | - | CSVAKTTGEGTEAFF | TGCAGCGTCGCGAAGACCACAGGGGAGGGGACTGAAGCTTTCTTT
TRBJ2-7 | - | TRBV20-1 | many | CSARAARSEQYF | TGCAGTGCTAGAGCCGCGAGAAGCGAGCAGTACTTC
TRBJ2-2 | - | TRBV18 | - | CASSRLLDTGELFF | TGTGCCAGCTCACGCCTACTTGACACCGGGGAGCTGTTTTTT
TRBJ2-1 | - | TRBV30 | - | CAWSRGVSSSYNEQFF | TGTGCCTGGAGTCGAGGGGTCTCGAGCTCCTACAATGAGCAGTTCTTC